The 18 T cell receptor beta chains given below trace back to one sample, sequenced in a study of regulatory dendritic cells for organ transplantation. Profiling relied on immunoSEQ multiplex PCR, and the TCRdb table lists in-frame clones only, not all of them. This repertoire shows roughly 35,000 clones, less than 90% found once; its top ten account for under 0.075%. Sequenced sample: naive CD4+ T cells from blood. The sample's subset: CD45RA+ naive T cells. The receptors originated from a human donor in good health.

The gene calls are TRBV6-5 and TRBJ2-3, with 11 bases identical to TRBD2. J gave up 2 bases and V 6 bases, and 4 bases lay outside the gene matches. Looked up from germline, CDR1 is MNHEY and CDR2 is SVGAGI. The CDR3 runs to 15 residues. This chain's CDR3 is CASSLAGGSTDTQYF. CDR3 sequence (DNA): TGTGCCAGCAGCCTAGCGGGGGGTTCCACAGATACGCAGTATTTT.

J is TRBJ1-4 and V is TRBV5-8, with D perhaps TRBD1 (5 bases). CDR3 size: 18 residues. Trimming left V 4 bases short and J 0 bases short, with 19 bases between. The V gene's germline CDR1 is SGHTS and CDR2 YDEGEE. The CDR3 nucleotides are TGTGCCAGCAGCCCCCGGGACGGGTTCTTTGCAACTAATGAAAAACTGTTTTTT. Translating gives CASSPRDGFFATNEKLFF.

The chain couples TRBV9 to TRBJ1-3, with D unresolved. Germline V CDR1 and CDR2: SGDLS, YYNGEE. This CDR3 has 14 amino acids. V was shortened by 5 bases and J by 3 bases, with 12 bases between the two germline ends. The CDR3 DNA reads as TGTGCCAGCAGTGGACCCCCGGGTGGAAACACCATATATTTT. Translating it yields CASSGPPGGNTIYF.

The chain recombines TRBV18 with TRBJ1-1, with D unresolved. The CDR3 consists of 15 residues. Per germline, CDR1 KGHSH and CDR2 LQKENI. Between the trimmed V and J ends, which lost 2 bases and 1 base, there was a span of 11 bases. CDR3 in DNA: TGTGCCAGCTCACCATGGGCGACCCCGAACACTGAAGCTTTCTTT. Its protein is CASSPWATPNTEAFF. The whole variable domain, remainder taken from reference TRBV18 and TRBJ1-1, is NAGVMQNPRHLVRRRGQEARLRCSPMKGHSHVYWYRQLPEEGLKFMVYLQKENIIDESGMPKERFSAEFPKEGPSILRIQQVVRGDSAAYFCASSPWATPNTEAFFGQGTRLTVV.

The chain is built from TRBV28 and TRBJ2-1; D is possibly TRBD2 (5 bases). Germline V gene sequence: CDR1 MDHEN, CDR2 SYDVKM. Trimming cost V 6 bases and J 6 bases, with 15 bases left between them. The CDR3 length is 14 residues. In DNA, the CDR3 is TGTGCCAGCAGCTTGCGACTATCCACCAATGAGCAGTTCTTC. Residues: CASSLRLSTNEQFF.

The chain combines TRBV19 with TRBJ2-2, with TRBD2 identical over 13 bases. CDR3 length: 18 residues. Germline V gene data show CDR1 as LNHDA and CDR2 as SQIVND (reference sequence). V dropped 3 bases and J dropped 6; count of bases not matched to a gene: 10. CDR3 nucleotides: TGTGCCAGTAGTATTGGGCGTTTCACTAGCGGGAGGGCCGGGGAGCTGTTTTTT. Protein sequence: CASSIGRFTSGRAGELFF.

The chain recombines TRBV6-5 with TRBJ2-7, with TRBD2 matching over 7 bases. V shed 7 bases and J 4 bases; nucleotides not matched to a gene: 10. The CDR3 consists of 14 residues. In germline, CDR1 is MNHEY, CDR2 SVGAGI. CDR3 amino acids: CASTRGGSAYEQYF. The CDR3 region has the DNA TGTGCCAGCACCCGGGGCGGGAGTGCATACGAGCAGTACTTC.

V gene TRBV19 combines with J gene TRBJ2-5; the match to TRBD1 covers 7 bases. CDR3 size: 15 residues. Germline lookup yields CDR1 LNHDA and CDR2 SQIVND (reference sequence). Trimming took 5 bases from V and 2 from J; bases not matched to a gene: 8. CDR3 in DNA: TGTGCCAGTAGTTCGACAGGGTTTGTTCAAGAGACCCAGTACTTC. This encodes CASSSTGFVQETQYF.

This chain connects TRBV30 to TRBJ2-3; 14 bases match TRBD2. Germline CDR1 reads GTSNPN; CDR2 reads SVGIG (reference sequence). The junction had 5 bases not matched to a gene; V was cut back by 0 bases and J by 3 bases. CDR3 length: 17 residues. CDR3 nucleotide sequence: TGTGCCTGGAGTGTATCAAGGACTAGCGGGAGGACAGATACGCAGTATTTT. This translates into CAWSVSRTSGRTDTQYF.

The chain carries TRBV11-2 and TRBJ2-3, with 7 positions matching TRBD2. V was pared by 1 base and J by 0 bases, with 7 bases of the junction left unmatched. The CDR3 contains 17 residues. Germline CDR1 SGHAT, CDR2 FQNNGV. The CDR3 here is CASSLVPAGPSTDTQYF. The CDR3 DNA is TGTGCCAGCAGCTTAGTCCCAGCGGGACCCAGCACAGATACGCAGTATTTT.

The V call is TRBV6-5, the J call TRBJ1-5; D is perhaps TRBD1 (6 bases). CDR1 MNHEY and CDR2 SVGAGI come from the germline V gene. Trimming removed 6 bases at V and 6 bases at J, with 15 bases between. The CDR3 consists of 14 residues. CDR3 in amino acids: CASREPGHGQPQHF. The CDR3 DNA sequence: TGTGCCAGCAGAGAACCGGGACACGGTCAGCCCCAGCATTTT.

V and J are TRBV19 and TRBJ2-7, with a tentative D call TRBD2 (7 bases). Germline CDR1 and CDR2: LNHDA and SQIVND (reference sequence). The CDR3 has 16 residues. With 3 bases removed from V and 5 bases from J, the gap between germline ends came to 20 bases. CDR3 coding DNA: TGTGCCAGTAGTATTATTGCGGGGGCGTCTTCCCACGAGCAGTACTTC. As protein: CASSIIAGASSHEQYF.

This clone showed up just a few times. The chain combines TRBV19 with TRBJ1-5; no reliable D call. Germline values: CDR1 LNHDA, CDR2 SQIVND (reference sequence). V was cut by 3 bases and J by 7 bases, with 13 bases left in between. The CDR3 loop spans 14 amino acids. The CDR3 sequence: CASSIPTAIQPQHF. Here the CDR3 DNA reads TGTGCCAGTAGTATCCCAACAGCGATACAGCCCCAGCATTTT.

This clone was seen only once. The chain has TRBV19 and TRBJ2-2; TRBD1 matches at 8 bases. The CDR3 totals 17 residues. Germline V gives CDR1 LNHDA, CDR2 SQIVND (reference sequence). V was clipped by 4 bases and J by 3 bases; unmatched bases: 10. CDR3 amino acids: CASSTPQGAADTGELFF. CDR3 DNA: TGTGCCAGTAGTACGCCGCAGGGGGCTGCGGACACCGGGGAGCTGTTTTTT.

V gene TRBV25-1 combines with J gene TRBJ1-4, with unresolved D. The CDR3 spans 14 residues. Germline-derived CDR1 and CDR2 are MGHDK and SYGVNS. Trimming pared 1 base from V and 0 bases from J, leaving 3 bases between. CDR3 bases: TGTGCCAGCAGTGAATTCGCAACTAATGAAAAACTGTTTTTT. Protein sequence: CASSEFATNEKLFF.

The chain joins TRBV30 to TRBJ2-7, with D perhaps TRBD1 (6 bases). Germline assignment: CDR1 GTSNPN and CDR2 SVGIG (reference sequence). V shed 5 bases and J shed 2 bases, with 13 bases lying between them. The CDR3 runs to 13 residues. Here the CDR3 DNA reads TGTGCCTGGCGAAGGACAGACACCTACGAGCAGTACTTC. Protein: CAWRRTDTYEQYF.

This chain links TRBV12-5 with TRBJ2-3; 12 bases fit TRBD2. Germline V gene sequence: CDR1 LGHNT, CDR2 FRNRAP. The junction had 9 bases not matched to a gene; V was cut back by 5 bases and J by 6 bases. The CDR3 is made up of 16 amino acids. CDR3 residues: CASGPPTSGGGDTQYF. Written as DNA, the CDR3 is TGTGCTAGTGGTCCGCCGACTAGCGGGGGCGGGGATACGCAGTATTTT.

V is TRBV7-6 and J is TRBJ2-7; D remains ambiguous. The CDR3 spans 17 residues. Germline assignment: CDR1 SGHVS and CDR2 FNYEAQ. V gave up 5 bases and J gave up 5 bases, with 25 bases separating them. As DNA, the CDR3 is TGTGCCAGCAGCCCCCGTCTGACGGGCCTGAGTAGTAACGAGCAGTACTTC. Residues: CASSPRLTGLSSNEQYF.